This T cell receptor (beta chain) stems from a study of cytomegalovirus exposure and HLA in healthy donors. The PCR ran on 60 Vbeta and 13 Jbeta primers. Data came from immunoSEQ multiplex PCR; TCRdb stores just in-frame clones and leaves some out. The sample holds about 95,000 clones; under 90% are singletons and the top ten take about 3.9%. Regarding the study as a whole: Cytomegalovirus status was reportedly diagnosed by the classifier with high specificity and sensitivity.

As regards this clone: Its cognate antigen is unknown.

The clonotype was recovered from a woman aged 70 to 79 in good health and CMV-seropositive. The sequencing sample was made of PBMCs.

DNA of the CDR3: TGTGCCAGCAGCTTGGGACTAGCGGAACTAGCCAAAAACATTCAGTACTTC. This encodes CASSLGLAELAKNIQYF. The chain recombines TRBV5-4 with TRBJ2-4; 9 bases are shared with TRBD2. Germline V gene data show CDR1 as SGHNT and CDR2 as YYREEE (reference sequence). This CDR3 spans 17 amino acids. V dropped 0 bases and J dropped 0; count of bases not matched to a gene: 4.